Shown below are 2 T cell receptor beta chains from a single sample sequenced in a study of Graves' ophthalmopathy and Graves' hyperthyroidism. Amplification from RNA transcripts yielded the TCR beta CDR3 regions. The first-round RT-PCR employed HTBI primers together with the Qiagen OneStep RT-PCR kit. A multiplex PCR was then performed as the second round. TCRdb fed the multiplex PCR reads into MiXCR, producing one record per CDR3 protein. The sample has 220,000 or so distinct CDR3 sequences; about a fifth are singletons. Sequenced material: peripheral blood. These receptors were obtained from a woman aged 50 to 65 with Graves' ophthalmopathy.

This clonotype appeared many times. The rearrangement links TRBV28 to TRBJ1-1, with D possibly matching TRBD1 (5 bases). The length of the CDR3 is 12 residues. The V end lost 4 bases, the J end lost 10 bases, and 13 bases lay between the germline ends. Germline V gene lookup returns CDR1 MDHEN and CDR2 SYDVKM. CDR3 coding DNA: TGTGCCAGCAGTTGGGGGTTGCGGGGAGCTTTCTTT. Its translation is CASSWGLRGAFF.

This clonotype appeared a few times. The CDR3 protein is CASSWGVTGELFF. CDR3 coding DNA: TGTGCCAGCAGCTGGGGGGTGACCGGGGAGCTGTTTTTT. The chain carries TRBV5-5 and TRBJ2-2; a weak D match, TRBD2 (6 bases). This CDR3 contains 13 residues. V was pared by 3 bases and J by 5 bases, with 8 bases between. Germline V lookup: CDR1 SGHKS, CDR2 YYEKEE (reference sequence).